This T cell receptor (beta chain) was retrieved from a study of molecular identifiers for immune sequencing clone quantification. The overall study: Replicate RNA from roughly 21,000 or 96,000 naive CD8 T cells formed five aliquots; four were sequenced.

The V end was cut by 3 bases, the J end by 3 bases, with 9 bases between. This CDR3 spans 13 amino acids. Germline V gene lookup returns CDR1 LNHDA and CDR2 SQIVND (reference sequence). TCRdb reprocessed the PCR reads via MiXCR and lists one record per CDR3 protein. There are a few hundred thousand distinct CDR3 sequences in the sample; roughly a quarter occur only once, and about 0.7% lies in the top ten. This clonotype occurred a few times. Input for naive CD8 libraries was about 19,000 to 1,100,000 sorted cells; the RNA fraction used was 10%, 30% or 50%. Naive CD8 T cells were picked out by sorting for CD8+CD4-CCR7+CD45RA+.

Sequenced: naive CD8+ T cells from blood, with Jurkat cell RNA spiked in. The subset is: FACS-sorted CD8+CD4-CCR7+CD45RA+ naive T cells. The sequence derives from a human donor in good health. Some libraries in this study had Jurkat cell RNA spiked in. The rearrangement uses TRBV19 and TRBJ2-7; D gene ambiguous. CDR3 sequence (DNA): TGTGCCAGTAGTATGGACGGAAACTACGAGCAGTACTTC. Translated: CASSMDGNYEQYF.